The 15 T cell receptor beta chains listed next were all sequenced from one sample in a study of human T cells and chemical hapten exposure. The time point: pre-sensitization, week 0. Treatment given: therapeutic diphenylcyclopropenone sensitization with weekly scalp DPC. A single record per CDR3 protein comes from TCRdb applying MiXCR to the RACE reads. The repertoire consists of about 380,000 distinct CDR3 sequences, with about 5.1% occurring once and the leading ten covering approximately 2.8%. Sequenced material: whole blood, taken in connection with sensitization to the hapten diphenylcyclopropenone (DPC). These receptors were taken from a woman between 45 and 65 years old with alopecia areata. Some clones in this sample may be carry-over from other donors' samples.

The chain's CDR3 is CASSERLGHNSPLHF. The CDR3 nucleotides read TGTGCCAGCAGTGAACGATTGGGCCATAATTCACCCCTCCACTTT. The rearrangement links TRBV6-1 to TRBJ1-6; D is unclear. CDR3 length: 15 residues. Germline assignment: CDR1 MNHNS and CDR2 SASEGT. V shed 2 bases and J shed 5 bases, with 10 bases lying between them.

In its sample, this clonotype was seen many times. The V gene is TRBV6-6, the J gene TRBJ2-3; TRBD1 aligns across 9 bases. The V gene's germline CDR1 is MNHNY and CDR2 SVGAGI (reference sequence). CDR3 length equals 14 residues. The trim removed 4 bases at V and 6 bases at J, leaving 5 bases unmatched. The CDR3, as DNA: TGTGCCAGCAGTTGGGACAGGGCCGGGGATACGCAGTATTTT. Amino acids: CASSWDRAGDTQYF.

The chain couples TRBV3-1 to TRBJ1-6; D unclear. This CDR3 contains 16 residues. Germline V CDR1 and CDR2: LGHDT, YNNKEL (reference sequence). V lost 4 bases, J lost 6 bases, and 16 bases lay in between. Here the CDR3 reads CASSPRPRVGNSPLHF. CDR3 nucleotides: TGTGCCAGCAGCCCAAGACCTAGGGTAGGTAATTCACCCCTCCACTTT.

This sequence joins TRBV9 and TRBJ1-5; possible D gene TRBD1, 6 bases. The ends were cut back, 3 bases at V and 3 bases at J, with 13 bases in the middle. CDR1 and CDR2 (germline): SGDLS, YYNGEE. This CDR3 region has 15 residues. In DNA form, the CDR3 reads TGTGCCAGCAGCGCAGAGACAGGCTACAATCAGCCCCAGCATTTT. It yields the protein CASSAETGYNQPQHF.

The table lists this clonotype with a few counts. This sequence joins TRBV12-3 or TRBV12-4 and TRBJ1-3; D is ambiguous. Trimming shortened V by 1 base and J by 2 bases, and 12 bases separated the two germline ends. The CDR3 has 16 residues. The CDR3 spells CASSLGEGRAGNTIYF. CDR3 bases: TGTGCCAGCAGTTTAGGGGAAGGGAGGGCTGGAAACACCATATATTTT.

In nucleotides, the CDR3 is TGCAGTGCTAGAATGGGAAACACCGGGGAGCTGTTTTTT. It encodes CSARMGNTGELFF. This chain connects TRBV20-1 to TRBJ2-2; D remains unclear. Germline CDR1 is DFQATT and CDR2 is SNEGSKA (reference sequence). Trimming took 2 bases from V and 2 from J, leaving 6 bases between them. The length of the CDR3 is 13 residues.

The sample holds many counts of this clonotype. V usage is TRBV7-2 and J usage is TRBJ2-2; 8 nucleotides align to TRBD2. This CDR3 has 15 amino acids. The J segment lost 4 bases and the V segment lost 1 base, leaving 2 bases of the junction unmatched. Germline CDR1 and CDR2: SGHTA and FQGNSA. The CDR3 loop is CASSLVTSGTGELFF. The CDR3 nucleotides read TGTGCCAGCAGCTTAGTAACTAGCGGCACCGGGGAGCTGTTTTTT.

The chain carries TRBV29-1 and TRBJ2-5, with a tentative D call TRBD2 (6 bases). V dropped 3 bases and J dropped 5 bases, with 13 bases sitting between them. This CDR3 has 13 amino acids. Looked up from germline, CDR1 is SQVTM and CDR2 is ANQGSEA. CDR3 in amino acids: CSVEAPAGETQYF. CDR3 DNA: TGCAGCGTTGAGGCCCCGGCGGGGGAGACCCAGTACTTC.

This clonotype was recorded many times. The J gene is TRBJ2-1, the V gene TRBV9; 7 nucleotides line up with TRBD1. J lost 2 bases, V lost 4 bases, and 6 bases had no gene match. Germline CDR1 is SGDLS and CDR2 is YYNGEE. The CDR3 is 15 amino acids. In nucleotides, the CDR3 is TGTGCCAGCAGCCCCTTACAGGGGACCTACAATGAGCAGTTCTTC. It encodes CASSPLQGTYNEQFF.

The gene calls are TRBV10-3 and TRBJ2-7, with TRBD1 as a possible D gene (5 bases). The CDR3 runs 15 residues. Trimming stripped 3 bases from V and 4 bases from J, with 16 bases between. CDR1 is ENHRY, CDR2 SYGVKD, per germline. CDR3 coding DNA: TGTGCCATCAGTGACTCCCTGACAGAAAATTACGAGCAGTACTTC. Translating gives CAISDSLTENYEQYF.

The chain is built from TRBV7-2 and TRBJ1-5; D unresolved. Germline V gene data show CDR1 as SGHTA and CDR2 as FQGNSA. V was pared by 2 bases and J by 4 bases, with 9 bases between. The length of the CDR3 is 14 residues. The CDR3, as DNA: TGTGCCAGCAGCTTATCTGAGGGAAATCAGCCCCAGCATTTT. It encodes CASSLSEGNQPQHF.

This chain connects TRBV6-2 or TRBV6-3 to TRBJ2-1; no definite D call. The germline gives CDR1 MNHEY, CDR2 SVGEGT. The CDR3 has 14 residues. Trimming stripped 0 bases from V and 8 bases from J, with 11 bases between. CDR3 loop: CASSYSKGFHEQFF. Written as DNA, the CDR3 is TGTGCCAGCAGTTACTCGAAAGGGTTTCATGAGCAGTTCTTC.

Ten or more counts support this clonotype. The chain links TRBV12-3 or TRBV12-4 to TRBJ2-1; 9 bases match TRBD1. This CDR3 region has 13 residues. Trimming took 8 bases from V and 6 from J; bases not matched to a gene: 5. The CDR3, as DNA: TGTGCCAGCGGGACAGGGAAAATCAATGAGCAGTTCTTC. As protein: CASGTGKINEQFF.

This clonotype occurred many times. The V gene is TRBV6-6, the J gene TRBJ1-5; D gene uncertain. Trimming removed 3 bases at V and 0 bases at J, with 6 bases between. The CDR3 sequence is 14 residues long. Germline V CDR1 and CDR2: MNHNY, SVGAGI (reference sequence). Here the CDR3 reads CASSYTDSNQPQHF. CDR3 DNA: TGTGCCAGCAGTTATACGGATAGCAATCAGCCCCAGCATTTT.

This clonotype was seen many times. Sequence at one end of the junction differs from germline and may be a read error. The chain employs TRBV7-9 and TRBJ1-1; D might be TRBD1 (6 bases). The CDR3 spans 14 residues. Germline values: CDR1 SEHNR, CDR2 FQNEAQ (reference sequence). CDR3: CASSLAQGDTEAFF. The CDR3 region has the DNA TGTGCCAGCAGCCTAGCACAGGGCGACACTGAAGCTTTCTTT. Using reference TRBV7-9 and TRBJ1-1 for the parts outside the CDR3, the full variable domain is DTGVSQNPRHKITKRGQNVTFRCDPISEHNRLYWYRQTLGQGPEFLTYFQNEAQLEKSRLLSDRFSAERPKGSFSTLEIQRTEQGDSAMYLCASSLAQGDTEAFFGQGTRLTVV.